The entry below gives a single TCR beta chain sequence along with its context. No antigen is known for it. Some clones are missing from TCRdb's copy, which holds only in-frame ones; the method was immunoSEQ multiplex PCR. This table has approximately 320,000 clones, roughly two thirds appearing once. The sample originates from a study of cytotoxic CD8 clonotypes in ibrutinib-treated CLL. Study in general: Around 12 relapsed/refractory, roughly 16 treatment-naive; fewer than 18 IGHV unmutated. Outcomes included around 24 partial and 2 complete responses; after median 68 months, 14 stayed remitted and 12 progressed.

General study findings and limits: Clonotypes that were public were uncommon, and they contracted or stayed stable on treatment. Clonality grew at ibrutinib response; at progression, it decreased back toward baseline.

CDR3 length: 15 amino acids. Germline CDR1 and CDR2: SGHTA and FQGNSA. V was pared by 7 bases and J by 1 base, with 15 bases between. This material consisted of PBMCs, taken after 36 months of ibrutinib treatment. This TCR came from a human donor with chronic lymphocytic leukemia. The chain joins TRBV7-2 to TRBJ2-3; D is uncertain. CDR3 loop: CASIPGWAGTDTQYF. The CDR3 DNA sequence: TGTGCCAGCATCCCAGGTTGGGCGGGCACAGATACGCAGTATTTT.